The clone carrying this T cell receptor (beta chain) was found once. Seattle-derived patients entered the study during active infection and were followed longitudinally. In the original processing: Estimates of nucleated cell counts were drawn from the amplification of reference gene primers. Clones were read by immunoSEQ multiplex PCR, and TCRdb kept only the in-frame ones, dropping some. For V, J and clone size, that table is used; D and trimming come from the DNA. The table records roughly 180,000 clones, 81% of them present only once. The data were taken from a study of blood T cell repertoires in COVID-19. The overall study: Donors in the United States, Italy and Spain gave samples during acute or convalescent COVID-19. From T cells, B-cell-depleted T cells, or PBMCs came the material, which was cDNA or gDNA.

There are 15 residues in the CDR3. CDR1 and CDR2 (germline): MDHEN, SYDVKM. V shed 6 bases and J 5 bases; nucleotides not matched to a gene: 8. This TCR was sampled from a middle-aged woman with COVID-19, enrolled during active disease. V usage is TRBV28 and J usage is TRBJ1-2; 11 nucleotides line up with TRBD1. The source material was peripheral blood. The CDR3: CASRTRTGGGYGYTF. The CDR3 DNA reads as TGTGCCAGCAGAACCCGGACAGGGGGCGGGTATGGCTACACCTTC.